The sequence of this TCR beta chain was determined in a study of a mutant IDH1 vaccine in newly diagnosed glioma. Study as a whole: Every participant had undergone radiotherapy, temozolomide, or both before, and most underwent both. Points from the study as a whole: Altogether, 93.3% of patients exhibited vaccine-induced immune responses. Whatever changes occurred in top peripheral T cell clonotypes seemed unrelated to pseudoprogression.

Indicated time point: baseline, week 1 (first vaccination visit). The treatment: pre-vaccination baseline after standard-of-care therapy. Profiled with immunoSEQ multiplex PCR; TCRdb holds only in-frame clones, not every one. The sample records about 68,000 clones, 60% to 85% being singletons. On this clone: The antigen is unknown.

Germline CDR1 reads KGHSH; CDR2 reads LQKENI. This CDR3 has 15 amino acids. V shed 0 bases and J 3 bases; nucleotides not matched to a gene: 4. The specimen comprised PBMCs, sampled from a glioma patient treated with radiotherapy, temozolomide or both. This sequence joins TRBV18 and TRBJ2-5; the match to TRBD1 covers 7 bases. This sequence originates from a man aged 50-60 years with glioma. CDR3 sequence reads: CASSPPQDREETQYF. The CDR3 nucleotides are TGTGCCAGCTCACCACCCCAAGACAGGGAAGAGACCCAGTACTTC. Together with reference TRBV18 and TRBJ2-5, the CDR3 gives the full variable domain: NAGVMQNPRHLVRRRGQEARLRCSPMKGHSHVYWYRQLPEEGLKFMVYLQKENIIDESGMPKERFSAEFPKEGPSILRIQQVVRGDSAAYFCASSPPQDREETQYFGPGTRLLVL.